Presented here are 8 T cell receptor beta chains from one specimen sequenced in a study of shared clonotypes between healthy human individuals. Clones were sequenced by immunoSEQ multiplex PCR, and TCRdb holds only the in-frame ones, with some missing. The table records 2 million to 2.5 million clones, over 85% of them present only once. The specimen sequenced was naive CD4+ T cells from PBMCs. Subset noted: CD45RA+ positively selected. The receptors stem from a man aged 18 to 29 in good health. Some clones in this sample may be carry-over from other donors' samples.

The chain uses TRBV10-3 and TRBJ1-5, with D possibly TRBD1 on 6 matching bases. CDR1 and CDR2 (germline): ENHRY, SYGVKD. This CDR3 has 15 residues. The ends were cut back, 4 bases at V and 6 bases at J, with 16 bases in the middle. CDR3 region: CAISGQGLVSQPQHF. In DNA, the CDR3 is TGTGCCATCAGTGGGCAGGGGTTAGTCAGTCAGCCCCAGCATTTT.

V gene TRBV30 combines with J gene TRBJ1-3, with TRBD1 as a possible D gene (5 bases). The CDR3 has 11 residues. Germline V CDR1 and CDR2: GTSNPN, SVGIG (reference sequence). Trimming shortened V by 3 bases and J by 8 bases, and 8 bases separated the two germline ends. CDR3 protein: CAWRGEDTIYF. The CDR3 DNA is TGTGCCTGGAGGGGGGAGGACACCATATATTTT. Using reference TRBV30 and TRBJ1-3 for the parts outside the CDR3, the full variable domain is SQTIHQWPATLVQPVGSPLSLECTVEGTSNPNLYWYRQAAGRGLQLLFYSVGIGQISSEVPQNLSASRPQDRQFILSSKKLLLSDSGFYLCAWRGEDTIYFGEGSWLTVV.

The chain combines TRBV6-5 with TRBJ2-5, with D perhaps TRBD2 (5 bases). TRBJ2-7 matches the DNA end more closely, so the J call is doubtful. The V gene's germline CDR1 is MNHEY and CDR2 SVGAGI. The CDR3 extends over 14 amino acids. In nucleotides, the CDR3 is TGTGCCAGCAGTTACTCAAGAGGGATCTACGAGCAGTACTTC. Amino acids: CASSYSRGIYEQYF.

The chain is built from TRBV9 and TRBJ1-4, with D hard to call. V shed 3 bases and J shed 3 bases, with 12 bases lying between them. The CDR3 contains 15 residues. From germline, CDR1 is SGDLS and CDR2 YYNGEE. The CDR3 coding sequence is TGTGCCAGCAGCGCCTATGGTTGGTCTAATGAAAAACTGTTTTTT. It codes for CASSAYGWSNEKLFF.

CDR3 amino acids: CASSFGTRTDTQYF. The CDR3 DNA follows: TGTGCCAGCAGCTTCGGGACTAGAACAGATACGCAGTATTTT. J is TRBJ2-3 and V is TRBV5-4; 8 nucleotides match TRBD2. After removal of 2 bases from V and 3 bases from J, the junction contained 2 bases not matched to a gene. Germline V gene lookup returns CDR1 SGHNT and CDR2 YYREEE (reference sequence). The CDR3 runs 14 residues.

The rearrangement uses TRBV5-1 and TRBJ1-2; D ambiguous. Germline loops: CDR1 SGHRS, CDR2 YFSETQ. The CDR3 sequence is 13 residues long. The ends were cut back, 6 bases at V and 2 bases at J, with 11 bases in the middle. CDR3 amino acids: CASTPEANYGYTF. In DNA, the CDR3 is TGCGCCAGCACCCCAGAGGCGAACTATGGCTACACCTTC.

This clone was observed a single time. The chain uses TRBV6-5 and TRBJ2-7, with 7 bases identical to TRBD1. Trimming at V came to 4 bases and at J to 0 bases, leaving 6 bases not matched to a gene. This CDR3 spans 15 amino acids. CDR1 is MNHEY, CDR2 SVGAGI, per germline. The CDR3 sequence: CASSSPGTVSYEQYF. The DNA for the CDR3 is TGTGCCAGCAGTTCGCCCGGGACAGTCTCCTACGAGCAGTACTTC.

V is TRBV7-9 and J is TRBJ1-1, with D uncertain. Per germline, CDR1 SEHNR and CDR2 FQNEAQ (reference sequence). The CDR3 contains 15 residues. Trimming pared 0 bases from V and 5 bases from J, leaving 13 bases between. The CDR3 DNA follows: TGTGCCAGCAGCTTAGCCCATAAACTTGGGACTGAAGCTTTCTTT. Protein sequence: CASSLAHKLGTEAFF. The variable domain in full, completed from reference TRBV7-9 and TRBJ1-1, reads DTGVSQNPRHKITKRGQNVTFRCDPISEHNRLYWYRQTLGQGPEFLTYFQNEAQLEKSRLLSDRFSAERPKGSFSTLEIQRTEQGDSAMYLCASSLAHKLGTEAFFGQGTRLTVV.